A single sample gave rise to the 21 T cell receptor beta chains below, sequenced in a study of T cells in Graves' hyperthyroidism and ophthalmopathy. The TCR beta CDR3 regions underwent amplification using RNA transcripts as the source. Primed by the HTBI set, a first-round RT-PCR was run on the TCR CDR3. From the multiplex PCR reads, TCRdb called clonotypes with MiXCR, one entry per CDR3 protein. The sample yields 500,000 to 650,000 distinct CDR3 sequences, roughly 21% seen once. The specimen sequenced was blood. Receptor source: a man aged 40-49 years with Graves' ophthalmopathy.

This clonotype has ten or more counts. This rearrangement joins TRBV13 to TRBJ1-1, with 7 bases identical to TRBD1. The CDR3 extends over 12 amino acids. Germline assignment: CDR1 PRHDT and CDR2 FYEKMQ (reference sequence). Germline trimming cut 5 bases from V and 7 bases from J; bases unmatched to any gene: 4. CDR3 DNA sequence: TGTGCCAGCAGCCGTGGGACAGATGAAGCTTTCTTT. Encoded protein: CASSRGTDEAFF.

J is TRBJ2-3 and V is TRBV6-5, with 9 bases matching TRBD2. Germline V gives CDR1 MNHEY, CDR2 SVGAGI. The trim removed 0 bases at V and 1 base at J, leaving 11 bases unmatched. The CDR3 is 19 residues long. The CDR3 DNA sequence: TGTGCCAGCAGTTACTCGGTGCTCGAGCGGGGGGCCGGCACAGATACGCAGTATTTT. Translation: CASSYSVLERGAGTDTQYF.

The gene calls are TRBV12-3 or TRBV12-4 and TRBJ2-1; 9 bases map to TRBD2. CDR3 size: 17 residues. V dropped 6 bases and J dropped 4; count of bases not matched to a gene: 13. The CDR3 protein is CASRRQGGSGGYNEQFF. The CDR3 DNA is TGTGCCAGCAGGCGCCAGGGAGGTAGCGGGGGTTACAATGAGCAGTTCTTC.

This clonotype has more than one count but fewer than ten. The chain recombines TRBV4-3 with TRBJ2-2; D gene uncertain. This CDR3 has 13 amino acids. Trimming took 1 base from V and 7 from J, leaving 7 bases between them. Germline CDR1 reads LGHNA; CDR2 reads YSLEER. The CDR3 here is CASSQVPGGELFF. The DNA of the CDR3 is TGCGCCAGCAGCCAAGTTCCTGGCGGGGAGCTGTTTTTT.

The chain is built from TRBV7-9 and TRBJ2-1; 7 nucleotides agree with TRBD1. V was pared by 5 bases and J by 8 bases, with 15 bases of the junction left unmatched. The CDR3 is made up of 16 amino acids. The germline V gene has CDR1 SEHNR and CDR2 FQNEAQ (reference sequence). CDR3 amino acids: CASSRSSGQWHDEQFF. CDR3 DNA: TGTGCCAGCAGCCGATCCTCGGGACAGTGGCACGATGAGCAGTTCTTC. The whole variable domain, filled in from reference TRBV7-9 and TRBJ2-1, reads DTGVSQNPRHKITKRGQNVTFRCDPISEHNRLYWYRQTLGQGPEFLTYFQNEAQLEKSRLLSDRFSAERPKGSFSTLEIQRTEQGDSAMYLCASSRSSGQWHDEQFFGPGTRLTVL.

This clonotype has more than one count but fewer than ten. This rearrangement joins TRBV29-1 to TRBJ2-7, with a possible D match to TRBD2 (7 bases). This CDR3 comprises 17 residues. V was trimmed by 4 bases and J by 0 bases, leaving 22 bases between them. Germline V lookup: CDR1 SQVTM, CDR2 ANQGSEA. The CDR3 region has the DNA TGCAGCGTTGTAGGGAGTTTCGGCGGGGGCTCCTCCTACGAGCAGTACTTC. Its protein is CSVVGSFGGGSSYEQYF.

This clonotype showed up many times. CDR3 region: CSVVTGVNEQFF. In DNA form, the CDR3 reads TGCAGTGTGGTCACGGGGGTCAATGAGCAGTTCTTC. The rearrangement joins TRBV20-1 to TRBJ2-1; TRBD2 might be the D (6 bases). The CDR3 contains 12 residues. Germline V lookup: CDR1 DFQATT, CDR2 SNEGSKA (reference sequence). Trimming removed 7 bases from V and 6 bases from J, with 13 bases in between.

As DNA, the CDR3 is TGTGCCAGCAGCCAAGATAACTCAAACACTGAAGCTTTCTTT. This gives the protein CASSQDNSNTEAFF. V usage is TRBV3-1 and J usage is TRBJ1-1; D is uncertain. Germline CDR1 reads LGHDT; CDR2 reads YNNKEL (reference sequence). The ends were cut back, 0 bases at V and 2 bases at J, with 7 bases in the middle. This CDR3 is 14 amino acids long.

A few counts support this clonotype. The chain recombines TRBV28 with TRBJ2-6, with D possibly TRBD2 on 5 matching bases. The CDR3 is 15 amino acids. Per germline, CDR1 MDHEN and CDR2 SYDVKM. Deletions cut 6 bases from V and 4 bases from J, with 13 bases between. The CDR3 DNA follows: TGTGCCAGCAGCCGATCAGGAGGAGGGGCCAACGTCCTGACTTTC. Protein: CASSRSGGGANVLTF. Full variable domain (rest looked up from reference TRBV28 and TRBJ2-6): DVKVTQSSRYLVKRTGEKVFLECVQDMDHENMFWYRQDPGLGLRLIYFSYDVKMKEKGDIPEGYSVSREKKERFSLILESASTNQTSMYLCASSRSGGGANVLTFGAGSRLTVL.

The chain combines TRBV7-2 with TRBJ2-7; D may correspond to TRBD1 or TRBD2 (6 bases each). The CDR3 is 14 residues long. Trimming left V 2 bases short and J 12 bases short, with 20 bases between. The germline V gene has CDR1 SGHTA and CDR2 FQGNSA. The CDR3 nucleotides are TGTGCCAGCAGCTTATATAAGTCACGGGGGCGGCTGTACTTC. Translated, it gives CASSLYKSRGRLYF.

The sample holds many counts of this clonotype. The chain employs TRBV11-2 and TRBJ2-1; D ambiguous. The germline V and J ends were trimmed by 2 bases and 0 bases, with 8 bases remaining between them. The germline gives CDR1 SGHAT, CDR2 FQNNGV. This CDR3 contains 15 residues. Here the CDR3 reads CASSLLAASYNEQFF. DNA of the CDR3: TGTGCCAGCAGCTTACTCGCTGCCTCCTACAATGAGCAGTTCTTC.

This clonotype was counted a few times. This chain uses TRBV28 with TRBJ1-4; TRBD1 matches 9 bases. Germline CDR1 and CDR2: MDHEN and SYDVKM. V trimming: 5 bases; J trimming: 0 bases; junction bases outside the gene matches: 4. The CDR3 is 16 amino acids. The CDR3 DNA reads TGTGCCAGCAGTACGGGACAGGGAACAACTAATGAAAAACTGTTTTTT. Its protein is CASSTGQGTTNEKLFF.

CDR3 bases: TGTGCCAGCAGCCAAACTGGCAGGACGAACACTGAAGCTTTCTTT. Translation: CASSQTGRTNTEAFF. The chain combines TRBV7-9 with TRBJ1-1; no reliable D call. V was clipped by 5 bases and J by 1 base, with 14 bases between them. This CDR3 is 15 amino acids long. Looked up from germline, CDR1 is SEHNR and CDR2 is FQNEAQ (reference sequence).

This clonotype was found a few times. The chain couples TRBV24-1 to TRBJ2-5; 7 positions match TRBD1. V dropped 9 bases and J dropped 4; count of bases not matched to a gene: 10. Germline CDR1 reads KGHDR; CDR2 reads SFDVKD. The CDR3 contains 14 residues. CDR3 nucleotides: TGTGCCACCGGGACAGTAGGCCAAGGAGAGACCCAGTACTTC. It codes for CATGTVGQGETQYF.

This clonotype was counted at least ten times. One end of the junction fails to match germline, which may point to a read error. This chain uses TRBV28 with TRBJ2-5, with no clear D. This CDR3 spans 12 amino acids. Germline CDR1 and CDR2: MDHEN and SYDVKM. The CDR3 loop reads CASNKAQATQYF. Written as DNA, the CDR3 is TGTGCCAGCAATAAGGCCCAAGCGACCCAGTACTTC.

The chain recombines TRBV6-5 with TRBJ1-4, with D hard to call. The V gene lost 2 bases and the J gene lost 6 bases, with 4 bases spanning the gap. The CDR3 loop spans 12 amino acids. In germline, CDR1 is MNHEY, CDR2 SVGAGI. CDR3: CASSYGDEKLFF. For the CDR3, the DNA is TGTGCCAGCAGTTACGGTGATGAAAAACTGTTTTTT.

This clonotype came up a few times. The gene calls are TRBV5-1 and TRBJ2-2; 8 bases match TRBD1. The trim removed 1 base at V and 4 bases at J, leaving 6 bases unmatched. Germline-derived CDR1 and CDR2 are SGHRS and YFSETQ. The CDR3 is 16 residues long. The DNA of the CDR3 is TGCGCCAGCAGCTTGAGCAGGGGGCGGTTCACCGGGGAGCTGTTTTTT. It translates to CASSLSRGRFTGELFF.

This clonotype was seen only a few times. The V call is TRBV29-1, the J call TRBJ2-7; the match to TRBD1 covers 7 bases. Germline loops: CDR1 SQVTM, CDR2 ANQGSEA. CDR3 length equals 12 residues. V was pared by 7 bases and J by 2 bases, with 5 bases of the junction left unmatched. CDR3 in DNA: TGCAGCGGAAGGGACAGCACCTACGAGCAGTACTTC. Its protein is CSGRDSTYEQYF.

This clonotype has a count of ten or more. The chain recombines TRBV28 with TRBJ2-7; perhaps TRBD2 as D (6 bases). From germline, CDR1 is MDHEN and CDR2 SYDVKM. CDR3 length equals 13 residues. V was pared by 11 bases and J by 5 bases, with 19 bases between. The CDR3 DNA sequence: TGTGCCCACAGACTAGAAAGTGCCCACGAGCAGTACTTC. Encoded protein: CAHRLESAHEQYF.

This clonotype was counted a few times. The rearrangement links TRBV4-1 to TRBJ2-1, with D uncertain. V was pared by 1 base and J by 6 bases, with 7 bases between. The CDR3 contains 13 residues. Looked up from germline, CDR1 is MGHRA and CDR2 is YSYEKL. The CDR3 DNA reads TGCGCCAGCAGCCAAGTCTATTCCAATGAGCAGTTCTTC. Amino acid sequence: CASSQVYSNEQFF.

This clonotype occurred many times. The CDR3 is CAWNPDRGNTEAFF. The CDR3 coding sequence is TGTGCCTGGAACCCTGACAGGGGAAACACTGAAGCTTTCTTT. The V and J genes are TRBV30 and TRBJ1-1; TRBD1 matches 8 bases. V lost 4 bases to trimming and J lost 2 bases; unmatched junction nucleotides: 6. This CDR3 region has 14 residues. Germline V gene data show CDR1 as GTSNPN and CDR2 as SVGIG (reference sequence).